This T cell receptor (beta chain) was sequenced in a study of blood T cell repertoires in COVID-19. As for the study in general: The samples span acute and convalescent COVID-19 from the United States, Italy and Spain.

Those who participated ranged in age from about 18 to 89 years and resided in under 25 US areas. Participants were placed into cohorts based on the clinical history they reported. Exposed participants came across a COVID-19 case within 2 weeks before study entry. The ends were cut back, 5 bases at V and 6 bases at J, with 18 bases in the middle. There are 15 residues in the CDR3. CDR1 SGHTA and CDR2 FQGTGA come from the germline V gene. Libraries were prepared by immunoSEQ multiplex PCR; TCRdb keeps only in-frame clonotypes and omits some of them. The top ten hold 0.85% to 1.3% of the sample, which has some 360,000 clones, about nine tenths seen once.

This rearrangement joins TRBV7-3 to TRBJ2-3, with TRBD2 as a possible D gene (6 bases). Source material: PBMCs or T cells enriched from blood (not recorded which). The TCR comes from a woman aged 25 to 39 who had been exposed to COVID-19. CDR3 amino acids: CASSRSGRAGDTQYF. Written as DNA, the CDR3 is TGTGCCAGCAGCCGATCGGGCCGAGCGGGCGATACGCAGTATTTT.